This is a list of T cell receptor beta chains from one sample in a study of Ad26.COV2.S vaccination and SARS-CoV-2 variants. TCRdb keeps only in-frame clones here, not all; method: immunoSEQ multiplex PCR. The table records approximately 300,000 clones, approximately 80% of them present only once. Specimen: peripheral blood, collected in a trial of Ad26.COV2.S vaccine versus placebo. These TCRs come from a person between 18 and 65 years old who received the Ad26.COV2.S COVID-19 vaccine or a placebo. The CDR3 runs from the conserved cysteine through the conserved F or W. The order of the fields is V gene, J gene, CDR3 protein.

TRBV7-9,TRBJ1-1,CASSTTADGTAKAFF
TRBV6-1,TRBJ2-7,CASSEAGLSYEQYF
TRBV7-8,TRBJ2-1,CASSLGIGRGPGGGEQFF
TRBV7-6,TRBJ2-1,CASSFRGVYNEQFF
TRBV28,TRBJ1-6,CASRVYSNSPLHF
TRBV7-9,TRBJ1-1,CASSLEEAMRAFF
TRBV28,TRBJ2-1,CASSDLAGVTNEQFF
TRBV3-1/TRBV3-2,TRBJ1-1,CASSQAAGRTEAFF
TRBV19,TRBJ1-5,CASSILVGANQPQHF
TRBV9,TRBJ1-3,CASSSRAGNTIYF
TRBV6-5,TRBJ1-3,CASKRTSGNTIYF
TRBV12-5,TRBJ2-6,CASGYGGGGANVLTF
TRBV19,TRBJ1-2,CASSRGQAQYGYTF
TRBV2,TRBJ2-7,CASSAPQGANF
TRBV29-1,TRBJ1-1,CSVEGHGRGTEAFF